There are a few counts of the clone carrying this TCR beta chain. The antigen is not known. Trimming took off 4 bases at V and 5 bases at J, with 8 bases between the two ends. The CDR3 has 11 amino acids. Germline V CDR1 and CDR2: SQVTM, ANQGSEA. TCRdb reanalysed the 5' RACE reads using MiXCR and keeps one entry per CDR3 protein. Of roughly 180,000 distinct CDR3 sequences listed, 8.5% to 10% are singletons. The sample belongs to a study of CD8 T cells in ankylosing spondylitis. General study points: In ankylosing spondylitis patients, matched synovial fluid reportedly showed significant enrichment of disease-linked clones.

The chain uses TRBV29-1 and TRBJ2-5, with unresolved D. The sequence was collected from a female donor with ankylosing spondylitis or in good health (not recorded which). What was sequenced was blood, either unsorted or a sorted T cell fraction (not recorded which). The DNA for the CDR3 is TGCAGCGTTGTCCGCCCGGAGACCCAGTACTTC. It is translated as CSVVRPETQYF.